The 12 T cell receptor beta chains below come from one sample, sequenced in a study of blood T cell repertoires in COVID-19. Measured with immunoSEQ multiplex PCR; TCRdb has only the in-frame clones, and not every one. The table records 300,000 to 400,000 clones, approximately 87% of them present only once. Source material: peripheral blood. These receptors were collected from a woman between 25 and 40 years old with COVID-19, enrolled during active disease.

The chain uses TRBV6-5 and TRBJ1-5; maybe TRBD1 (6 bases). V dropped 4 bases and J dropped 3 bases, with 10 bases sitting between them. This CDR3 is 14 amino acids long. Germline V CDR1 and CDR2: MNHEY, SVGAGI. CDR3 protein: CASSSQGHNQPQHF. In DNA form, the CDR3 reads TGTGCCAGCAGTTCTCAGGGACACAATCAGCCCCAGCATTTT.

V is TRBV5-1 and J is TRBJ1-1; 10 bases are shared with TRBD1. The trim removed 4 bases at V and 3 bases at J, leaving 12 bases unmatched. The CDR3 loop spans 17 amino acids. Per germline, CDR1 SGHRS and CDR2 YFSETQ. The CDR3 loop reads CASSPWGTGVKYTEAFF. The CDR3 coding sequence is TGCGCCAGCAGCCCGTGGGGGACAGGGGTAAAGTACACTGAAGCTTTCTTT. Full variable domain (missing parts from reference TRBV5-1 and TRBJ1-1): KAGVTQTPRYLIKTRGQQVTLSCSPISGHRSVSWYQQTPGQGLQFLFEYFSETQRNKGNFPGRFSGRQFSNSRSEMNVSTLELGDSALYLCASSPWGTGVKYTEAFFGQGTRLTVV.

The chain recombines TRBV2 with TRBJ1-5; the match to TRBD1 covers 8 bases. Germline lookup yields CDR1 SNHLY and CDR2 FYNNEI. Losses at the gene ends were 7 bases for V and 6 bases for J; bases not matched to a gene: 8. This CDR3 region has 14 residues. The CDR3 nucleotides read TGTGCCAGCACCGAGACAGGGGAGGGTCAGCCCCAGCATTTT. It translates to CASTETGEGQPQHF.

This sequence joins TRBV18 and TRBJ1-4, with 7 bases fitting TRBD1. Germline loops: CDR1 KGHSH, CDR2 LQKENI. The CDR3 loop spans 15 amino acids. V dropped 3 bases and J dropped 6; count of bases not matched to a gene: 7. CDR3 protein: CASSPRQGMDEKLFF. CDR3 in DNA: TGTGCCAGCTCACCCAGACAGGGAATGGATGAAAAACTGTTTTTT.

J is TRBJ1-1 and V is TRBV14; D is unclear. CDR1 and CDR2 from the germline V gene are SGHDN and FVKESK. The V end lost 2 bases, the J end lost 3 bases, and 10 bases lay between the germline ends. This CDR3 contains 14 residues. In DNA form, the CDR3 reads TGTGCCAGCAGCCAATATGGAGAGTACACTGAAGCTTTCTTT. This gives the protein CASSQYGEYTEAFF.

V and J are TRBV28 and TRBJ1-2, with 7 bases fitting TRBD1. The length of the CDR3 is 15 residues. With 6 bases clipped from V and 4 bases from J, the junction kept 11 bases outside the gene matches. CDR1 and CDR2 (germline): MDHEN, SYDVKM. CDR3 loop: CASRAALGTAYGYTF. The CDR3 DNA sequence: TGTGCCAGCAGAGCCGCACTCGGGACAGCCTATGGCTACACCTTC.

This clone was detected only a few times. The chain carries TRBV2 and TRBJ2-7, with 9 nucleotides matching TRBD1. Germline V gene lookup returns CDR1 SNHLY and CDR2 FYNNEI. V lost 8 bases and J lost 3; bases outside the gene matches: 8. The CDR3 loop spans 14 amino acids. The CDR3 nucleotides are TGTGCCAGCTCGGGACAGGGTAGGGGCTACGAGCAGTACTTC. Translation gives CASSGQGRGYEQYF. Full variable domain (rest looked up from reference TRBV2 and TRBJ2-7): EPEVTQTPSHQVTQMGQEVILRCVPISNHLYFYWYRQILGQKVEFLVSFYNNEISEKSEIFDDQFSVERPDGSNFTLKIRSTKLEDSAMYFCASSGQGRGYEQYFGPGTRLTVT.

The chain couples TRBV2 to TRBJ1-1, with D possibly being TRBD1 (6 bases). The CDR3 extends over 16 amino acids. CDR1 is SNHLY and CDR2 is FYNNEI in the germline V gene. Trimming took 5 bases from V and 0 from J, leaving 16 bases between them. The CDR3 loop reads CASSPWTDLMNTEAFF. The CDR3 DNA reads TGTGCCAGCAGTCCGTGGACAGATTTGATGAACACTGAAGCTTTCTTT.

This sequence joins TRBV11-2 and TRBJ1-1, with D perhaps TRBD1 (6 bases). V lost 0 bases and J 2 bases, leaving 10 bases between the germline ends. Germline V lookup: CDR1 SGHAT, CDR2 FQNNGV. This CDR3 has 15 residues. The CDR3 DNA reads TGTGCCAGCAGCTTAGAGTACAGGGTTAACACTGAAGCTTTCTTT. Translated: CASSLEYRVNTEAFF. Complete variable domain (other parts from reference TRBV11-2 and TRBJ1-1): EAGVAQSPRYKIIEKRQSVAFWCNPISGHATLYWYQQILGQGPKLLIQFQNNGVVDDSQLPKDRFSAERLKGVDSTLKIQPAKLEDSAVYLCASSLEYRVNTEAFFGQGTRLTVV.

The rearrangement links TRBV13 to TRBJ2-5, with TRBD1 as a possible D gene (6 bases). CDR1 is PRHDT and CDR2 is FYEKMQ in the germline V gene (reference sequence). Trimming removed 3 bases at V and 1 base at J, with 9 bases between. The CDR3 contains 14 residues. CDR3 coding DNA: TGTGCCAGCAGCTTTGGGACAAGCCAAGAGACCCAGTACTTC. Its protein product is CASSFGTSQETQYF. The full variable domain, with the rest looked up from reference TRBV13 and TRBJ2-5, is AAGVIQSPRHLIKEKRETATLKCYPIPRHDTVYWYQQGPGQDPQFLISFYEKMQSDKGSIPDRFSAQQFSDYHSELNMSSLELGDSALYFCASSFGTSQETQYFGPGTRLLVL.

The chain is built from TRBV27 and TRBJ1-1, with TRBD1 matching 8 bases. V was clipped by 7 bases and J by 0 bases; unmatched bases: 19. Germline V CDR1 and CDR2: MNHEY, SMNVEV (reference sequence). This CDR3 has 19 residues. The CDR3 sequence: CASTPRKQGAINMNTEAFF. In DNA form, the CDR3 reads TGTGCCAGCACCCCAAGAAAGCAGGGGGCGATTAACATGAACACTGAAGCTTTCTTT.

This clone was detected once. The rearrangement uses TRBV5-4 and TRBJ2-3; 7 nucleotides agree with TRBD2. The CDR3 extends over 17 amino acids. Germline V lookup: CDR1 SGHNT, CDR2 YYREEE (reference sequence). V dropped 0 bases and J dropped 2; count of bases not matched to a gene: 9. This CDR3 is CASSLALGEGITDTQYF. The CDR3, as DNA: TGTGCCAGCAGCTTGGCCCTGGGGGAGGGAATCACAGATACGCAGTATTTT.